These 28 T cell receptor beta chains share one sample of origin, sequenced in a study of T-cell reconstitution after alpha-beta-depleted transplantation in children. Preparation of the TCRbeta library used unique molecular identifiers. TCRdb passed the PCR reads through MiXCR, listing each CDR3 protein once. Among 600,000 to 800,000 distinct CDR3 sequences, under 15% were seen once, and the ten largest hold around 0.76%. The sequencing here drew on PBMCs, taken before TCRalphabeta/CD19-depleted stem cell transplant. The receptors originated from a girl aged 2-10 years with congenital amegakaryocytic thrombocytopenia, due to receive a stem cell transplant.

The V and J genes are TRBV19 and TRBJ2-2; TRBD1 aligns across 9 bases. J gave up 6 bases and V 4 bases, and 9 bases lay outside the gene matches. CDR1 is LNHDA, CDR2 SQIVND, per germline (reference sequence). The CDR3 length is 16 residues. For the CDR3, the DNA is TGTGCCAGTAGTACGCTACCGGGACAGGGTTCCGGGGAGCTGTTTTTT. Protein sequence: CASSTLPGQGSGELFF.

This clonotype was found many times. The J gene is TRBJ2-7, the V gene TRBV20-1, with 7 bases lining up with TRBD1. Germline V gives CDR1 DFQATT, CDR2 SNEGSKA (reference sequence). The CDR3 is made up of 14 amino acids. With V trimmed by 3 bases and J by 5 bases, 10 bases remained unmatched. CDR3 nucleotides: TGCAGTGCTAGTCCTGACAGGGCTAGCCACGAGCAGTACTTC. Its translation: CSASPDRASHEQYF.

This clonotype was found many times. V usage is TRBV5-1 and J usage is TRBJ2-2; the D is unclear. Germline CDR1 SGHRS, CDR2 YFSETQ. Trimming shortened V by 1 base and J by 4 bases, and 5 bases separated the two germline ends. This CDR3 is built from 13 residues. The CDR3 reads CASSLMGTGELFF. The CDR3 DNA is TGCGCCAGCAGCTTGATGGGCACCGGGGAGCTGTTTTTT.

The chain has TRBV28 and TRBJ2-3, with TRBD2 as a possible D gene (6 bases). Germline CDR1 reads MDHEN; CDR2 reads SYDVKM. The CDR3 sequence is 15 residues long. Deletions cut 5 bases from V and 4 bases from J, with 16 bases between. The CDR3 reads CASSASTSFADTQYF. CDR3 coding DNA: TGTGCCAGCAGTGCCTCGACTAGTTTTGCAGATACGCAGTATTTT.

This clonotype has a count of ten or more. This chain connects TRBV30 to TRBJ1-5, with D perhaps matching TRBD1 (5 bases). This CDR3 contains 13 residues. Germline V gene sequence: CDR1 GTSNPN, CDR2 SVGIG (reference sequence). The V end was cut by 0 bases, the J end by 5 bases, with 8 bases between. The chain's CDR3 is CAWSVRGDQPQHF. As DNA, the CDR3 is TGTGCCTGGAGTGTACGAGGGGATCAGCCCCAGCATTTT.

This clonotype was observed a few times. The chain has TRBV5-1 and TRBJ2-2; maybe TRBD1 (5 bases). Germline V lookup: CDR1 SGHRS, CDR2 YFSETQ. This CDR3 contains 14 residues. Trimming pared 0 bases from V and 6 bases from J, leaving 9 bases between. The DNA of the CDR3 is TGCGCCAGCAGCTTGGCCGCCAGGGCCGGGGAGCTGTTTTTT. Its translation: CASSLAARAGELFF.

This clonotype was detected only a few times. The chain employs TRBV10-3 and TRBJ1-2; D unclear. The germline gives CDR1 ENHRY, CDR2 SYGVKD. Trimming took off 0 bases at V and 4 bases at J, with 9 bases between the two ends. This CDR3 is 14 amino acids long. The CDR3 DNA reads TGTGCCATCAGTGAGTCGGGAGGGAGCTATGGCTACACCTTC. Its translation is CAISESGGSYGYTF.

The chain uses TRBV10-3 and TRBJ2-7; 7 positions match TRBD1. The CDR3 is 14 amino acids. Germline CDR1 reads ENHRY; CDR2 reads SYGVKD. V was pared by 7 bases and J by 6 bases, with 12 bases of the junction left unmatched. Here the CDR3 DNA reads TGTGCCATCACAATGGGCCGGGACAGTGGCGAGCAGTACTTC. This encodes CAITMGRDSGEQYF.

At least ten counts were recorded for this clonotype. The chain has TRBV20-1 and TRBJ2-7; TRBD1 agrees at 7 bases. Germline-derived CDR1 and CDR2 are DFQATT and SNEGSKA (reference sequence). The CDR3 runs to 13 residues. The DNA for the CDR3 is TGCAGCCTATCGGGGCAGGGGGTAGCAGAGCAGTACTTC. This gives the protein CSLSGQGVAEQYF.

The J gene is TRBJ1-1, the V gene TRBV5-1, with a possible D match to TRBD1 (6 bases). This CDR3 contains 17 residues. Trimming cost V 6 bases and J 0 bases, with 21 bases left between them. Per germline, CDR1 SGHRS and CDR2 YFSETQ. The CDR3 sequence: CASNPTRDGDMNTEAFF. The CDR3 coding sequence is TGCGCCAGCAACCCAACCCGGGACGGGGACATGAACACTGAAGCTTTCTTT.

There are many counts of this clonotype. CDR3 residues: CSVLTDTRGTQYF. For the CDR3, the DNA is TGCAGCGTTTTGACTGATACAAGAGGGACCCAGTACTTC. The chain uses TRBV29-1 and TRBJ2-5; D is ambiguous. The length of the CDR3 is 13 residues. The ends were cut back, 5 bases at V and 7 bases at J, with 17 bases in the middle. CDR1 and CDR2 (germline): SQVTM, ANQGSEA.

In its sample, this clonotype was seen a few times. CDR3: CASSYYSGRGDTQYF. For the CDR3, the DNA is TGTGCCAGTAGTTACTATAGCGGGAGAGGAGATACGCAGTATTTT. The chain carries TRBV19 and TRBJ2-3, with 9 bases matching TRBD2. The CDR3 totals 15 residues. Germline loops: CDR1 LNHDA, CDR2 SQIVND (reference sequence). Trimming removed 5 bases from V and 5 bases from J; junction bases left unmatched: 8.

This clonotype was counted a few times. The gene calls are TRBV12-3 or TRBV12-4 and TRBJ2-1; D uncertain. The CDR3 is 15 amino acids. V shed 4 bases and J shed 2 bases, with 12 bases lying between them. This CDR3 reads CASSSTRDPYNEQFF. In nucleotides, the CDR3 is TGTGCCAGCAGTTCCACTCGTGACCCCTACAATGAGCAGTTCTTC.

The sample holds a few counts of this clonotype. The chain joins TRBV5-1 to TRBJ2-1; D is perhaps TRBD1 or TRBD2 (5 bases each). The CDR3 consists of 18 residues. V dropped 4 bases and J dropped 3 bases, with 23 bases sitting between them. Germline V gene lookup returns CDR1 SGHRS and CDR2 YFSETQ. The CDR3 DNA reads TGCGCCAGCAGCCCTACCACCGGGACCAGTCTTTTCTACAATGAGCAGTTCTTC. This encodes CASSPTTGTSLFYNEQFF. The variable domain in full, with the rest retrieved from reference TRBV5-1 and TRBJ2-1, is KAGVTQTPRYLIKTRGQQVTLSCSPISGHRSVSWYQQTPGQGLQFLFEYFSETQRNKGNFPGRFSGRQFSNSRSEMNVSTLELGDSALYLCASSPTTGTSLFYNEQFFGPGTRLTVL.

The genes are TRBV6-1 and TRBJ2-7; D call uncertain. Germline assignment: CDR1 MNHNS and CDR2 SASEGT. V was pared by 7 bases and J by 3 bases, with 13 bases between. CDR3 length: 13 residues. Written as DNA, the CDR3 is TGTGCCAGCAACCGGGCCGGCGACTACGAGCAGTACTTC. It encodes CASNRAGDYEQYF.

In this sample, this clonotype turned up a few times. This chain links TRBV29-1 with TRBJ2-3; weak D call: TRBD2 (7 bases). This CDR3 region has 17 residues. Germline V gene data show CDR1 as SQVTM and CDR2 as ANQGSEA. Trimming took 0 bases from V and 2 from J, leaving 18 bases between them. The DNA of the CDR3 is TGCAGCGTTGAAGATTTTGAATTCGGGGGGCCCACAGATACGCAGTATTTT. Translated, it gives CSVEDFEFGGPTDTQYF.

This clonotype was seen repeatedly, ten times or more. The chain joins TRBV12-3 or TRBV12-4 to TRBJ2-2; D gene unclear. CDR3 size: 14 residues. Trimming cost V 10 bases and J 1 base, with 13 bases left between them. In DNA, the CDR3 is TGTGCCACCCTCGGAGCAGGGAACACCGGGGAGCTGTTTTTT. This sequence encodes CATLGAGNTGELFF.

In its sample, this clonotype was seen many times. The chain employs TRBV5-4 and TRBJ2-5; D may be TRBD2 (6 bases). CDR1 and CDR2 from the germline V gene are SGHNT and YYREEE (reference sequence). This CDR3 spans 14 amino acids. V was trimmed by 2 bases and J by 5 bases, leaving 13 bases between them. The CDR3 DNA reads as TGTGCCAGCAGCTTCGCGACCCGGGAGGAGACCCAGTACTTC. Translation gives CASSFATREETQYF.

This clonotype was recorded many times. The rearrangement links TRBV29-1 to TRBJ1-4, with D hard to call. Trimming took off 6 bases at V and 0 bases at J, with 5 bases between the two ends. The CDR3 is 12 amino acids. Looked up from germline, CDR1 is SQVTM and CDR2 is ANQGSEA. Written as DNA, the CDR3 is TGCAGCGTGTCAACAACTAATGAAAAACTGTTTTTT. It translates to CSVSTTNEKLFF.

The DNA for the CDR3 is TGCGCCAGCAGCGATCGACTAGCGCATTACAATGAGCAGTTCTTC. Protein product: CASSDRLAHYNEQFF. The V gene is TRBV5-1, the J gene TRBJ2-1, with TRBD2 matching over 8 bases. Trimming cost V 4 bases and J 4 bases; bases outside gene matches: 7. This CDR3 spans 15 amino acids. The germline CDR1 and CDR2 sequences are SGHRS and YFSETQ. Variable domain in full (rest from reference TRBV5-1 and TRBJ2-1): KAGVTQTPRYLIKTRGQQVTLSCSPISGHRSVSWYQQTPGQGLQFLFEYFSETQRNKGNFPGRFSGRQFSNSRSEMNVSTLELGDSALYLCASSDRLAHYNEQFFGPGTRLTVL.

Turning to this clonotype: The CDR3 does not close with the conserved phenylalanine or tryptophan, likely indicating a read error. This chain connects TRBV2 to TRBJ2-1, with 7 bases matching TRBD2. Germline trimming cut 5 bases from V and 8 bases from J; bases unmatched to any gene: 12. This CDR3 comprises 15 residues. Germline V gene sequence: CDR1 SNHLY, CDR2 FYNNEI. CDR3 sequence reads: CASSRTSVTADEQFL. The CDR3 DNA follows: TGTGCCAGCAGTCGGACTAGTGTGACTGCGGATGAGCAGTTCCTC.

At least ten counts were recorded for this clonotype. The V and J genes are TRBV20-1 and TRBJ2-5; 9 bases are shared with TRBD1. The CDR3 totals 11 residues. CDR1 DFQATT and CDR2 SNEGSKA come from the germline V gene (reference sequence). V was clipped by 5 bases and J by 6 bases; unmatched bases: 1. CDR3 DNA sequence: TGCAGTGCTGGACAGGGGAAGACCCAGTACTTC. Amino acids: CSAGQGKTQYF.

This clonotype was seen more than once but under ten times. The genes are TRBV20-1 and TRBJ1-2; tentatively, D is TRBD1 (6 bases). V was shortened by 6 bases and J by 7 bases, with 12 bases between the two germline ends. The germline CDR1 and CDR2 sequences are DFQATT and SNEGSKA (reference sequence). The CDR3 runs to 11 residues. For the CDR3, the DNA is TGCAGTGCGCGGGACACGGTTGGCTACACCTTC. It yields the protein CSARDTVGYTF.

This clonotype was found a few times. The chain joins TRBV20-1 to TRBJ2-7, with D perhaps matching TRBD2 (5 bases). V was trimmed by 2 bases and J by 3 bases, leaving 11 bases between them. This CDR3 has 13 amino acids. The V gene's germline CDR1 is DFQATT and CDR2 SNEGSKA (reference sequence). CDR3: CSARHGRGYEQYF. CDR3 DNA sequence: TGCAGTGCTAGACATGGACGGGGCTACGAGCAGTACTTC.

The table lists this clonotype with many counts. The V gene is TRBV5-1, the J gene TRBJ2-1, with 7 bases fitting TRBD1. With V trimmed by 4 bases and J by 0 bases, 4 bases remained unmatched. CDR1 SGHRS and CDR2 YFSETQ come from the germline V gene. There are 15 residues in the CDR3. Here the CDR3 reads CASSDDRVSYNEQFF. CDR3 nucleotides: TGCGCCAGCAGCGACGACAGGGTCTCCTACAATGAGCAGTTCTTC. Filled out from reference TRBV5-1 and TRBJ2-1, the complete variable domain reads KAGVTQTPRYLIKTRGQQVTLSCSPISGHRSVSWYQQTPGQGLQFLFEYFSETQRNKGNFPGRFSGRQFSNSRSEMNVSTLELGDSALYLCASSDDRVSYNEQFFGPGTRLTVL.

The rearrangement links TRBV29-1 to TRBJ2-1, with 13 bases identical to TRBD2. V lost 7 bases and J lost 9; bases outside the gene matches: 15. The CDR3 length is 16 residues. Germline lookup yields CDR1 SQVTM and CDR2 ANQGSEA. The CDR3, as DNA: TGCAGCGCCGGGTGGCCTACTAGCGGGAGGGCCGGTGAGCAGTTCTTC. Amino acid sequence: CSAGWPTSGRAGEQFF.

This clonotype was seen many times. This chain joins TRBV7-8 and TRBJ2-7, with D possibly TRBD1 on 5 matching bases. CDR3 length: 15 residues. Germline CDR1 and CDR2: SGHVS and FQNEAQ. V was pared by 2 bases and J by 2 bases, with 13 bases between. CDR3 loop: CASSLSRQPTYEQYF. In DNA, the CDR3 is TGTGCCAGCAGCTTATCCAGACAGCCAACCTACGAGCAGTACTTC.

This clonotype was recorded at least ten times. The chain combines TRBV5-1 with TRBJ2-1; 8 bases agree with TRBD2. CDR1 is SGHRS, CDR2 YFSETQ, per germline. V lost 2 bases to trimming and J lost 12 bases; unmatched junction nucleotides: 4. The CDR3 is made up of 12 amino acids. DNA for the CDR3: TGCGCCAGCAGCTTAGTAGCGGGACGGCAGTTCTTC. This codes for CASSLVAGRQFF. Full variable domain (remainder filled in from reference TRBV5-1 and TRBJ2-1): KAGVTQTPRYLIKTRGQQVTLSCSPISGHRSVSWYQQTPGQGLQFLFEYFSETQRNKGNFPGRFSGRQFSNSRSEMNVSTLELGDSALYLCASSLVAGRQFFGPGTRLTVL.